This section outlines one T cell receptor beta chain sequence together with its context. Its specific antigen is unknown. Base qualities are missing; no much larger clone stands one base away. The data stem from a study of post-analysis software for immune sequencing data (dated by TCRdb to 2014 to 2015). Broadly, across the study: Recorded disease courses included relapsing-remitting, secondary progressive and progressive-relapsing multiple sclerosis, with some patients lacking subtype annotation. The patient repertoires were compared against more than 10 previously published healthy control repertoires obtained from donors aged 6 to 25 years. A subset of samples was prepared in parallel using single-end sample barcoding, then pooled and co-amplified after Illumina adapter ligation. Broad study findings and their caveats: Strong co-clustering of samples prepared in the same batch was shown by direct clustering with F measure, prompting a batch-effect correction. Significantly lower normalized Chao1 diversity was found in multiple sclerosis patients than in controls, suggesting substantial peripheral T-cell clonal expansion. The control group was slightly older than the multiple sclerosis patient group. Significantly higher frequencies in patients than in controls were found for roughly five TRBV segments, including TRBV5-6, TRBV5-1 and TRBV20-1.

Preparation of the library involved PCR. These reads were obtained on an Illumina HiSeq 2500. To reduce PCR and sequencing biases, unique molecular identifiers were built into the TCR beta cDNA libraries. Every 1 to 10 million input T cells yielded some 500,000 cDNA molecules, meaning each molecule approximated one T cell. The patient libraries were prepared and sequenced with the same protocol used for the earlier healthy control dataset. Samples belonging to the same batch were prepared together, multiplexed and sequenced on a shared HiSeq lane. As for the original processing: MIGEC handled the raw barcoded reads, throwing out single-read molecular identifier groups before consensus assembly and CDR3 extraction. Clonotype tables were post-analysed with VDJtools, normalizing diversity by down-sampling all datasets to the smallest sample size. To correct batch-related cross-sample contamination, repertoire overlap clustering matched CDR3 amino acid sequences but not nucleotide sequences. Through fastp at Q25 and MiXCR, TCRdb rebuilt clones from the public reads, retaining in-frame beta chains. Under each unique CDR3 protein, matching rows form one entry showing the most common genes and DNA. These V and J calls derive from TCRdb rather than the authors' analysis. The sample yields 600,000 to 700,000 distinct CDR3 sequences; approximately 60% were counted once. Together, the top ten hold around 11% of the sample.

In the germline V gene (reference sequence), CDR1 corresponds to MNHNY and CDR2 to SVGAGI. The CDR3 measures 12 amino acids from cysteine to phenylalanine. The DNA shown is the 36-base CDR3, in frame from base 1. Between the V and J ends, shortened by 7 bases and 3 bases respectively, the junction contains 8 bases. To demonstrate the VDJtools post-analysis software, TCR beta repertoires were profiled from the peripheral blood of about 14 young patients with multiple sclerosis. The multiple sclerosis patients were children and adolescents ranging in age from roughly 6 to 15 years. The material sequenced was blood. The receptor was isolated from a girl aged 2-10 years with multiple sclerosis. The chain uses TRBV6-6 and TRBJ2-3, with the D call perhaps TRBD1 or TRBD2, each one matching 5 bases. In nucleotide form, the sequence is TGTGCCAGCAATGGGGGAACAGATACGCAGTATTTT. It specifies CASNGGTDTQYF.